This entry is about one T cell receptor beta chain. It has no known antigen specificity. Per-base qualities were not stored, and no clone one base away is much larger. The record originates from a study of blood T cells in healthy people across ages (dated by TCRdb to between 2014 and 2016). Broadly, across the study: In model experiments, roughly one uniquely barcoded TCR beta cDNA molecule per two T cells was captured by template switching. To avoid experimental bias, donors of different ages were spread randomly across the sequencing lanes. For two donors (one aged 18 to 30 and one aged 80 or older), the study analyzed two additional independent replicas of 1 million unique cDNA reads from the same blood draw. Age-related changes in TCR beta repertoire diversity were measured in the study by deep sequencing normalized with unique cDNA molecular identifiers. The donors were divided into four age groups: young (average about 16 years), middle-aged (roughly 40), aged (roughly 66) and long-lived (about 80). Broad study findings and their caveats: Donor CMV infection status was unknown, potentially confounding age-related changes in expanded clonotypes. Total diversity estimates from one million sequenced T cells were considered lower bounds and underestimates. Conclusive comparison of naive and antigen-experienced compartments was prevented by the profiling of bulk unsorted PBMCs. Observed TCR beta diversity per million T cells fell roughly linearly with age, and a significant reduction was already apparent by age about 38. The long-lived group showed more naive CD4+ T cells, fewer expanded clones and increased TCR diversity than the aged group, suggesting age selection. Observed TCR beta diversity correlated strongly with the percentage of naive T cells measured by flow cytometry.

Trimming removed 4 bases from V and 4 bases from J, leaving 15 bases between the germline ends. Based on the germline V gene, the CDR1 and CDR2 sequences are SGHRS and YFSETQ. From the cysteine up to the phenylalanine, the CDR3 has a length of 15 residues. Of all the DNA, just the CDR3 is kept, 45 bases in frame from base 1. The donors were some 36 Caucasian individuals from Russia, aged about 6 to 95 years, who were systemically healthy. Each donor gave around 9.5 milliliters of peripheral blood, collected into EDTA-treated Vacutainer tubes. PBMCs were isolated by Ficoll-Paque density-gradient centrifugation, with at least 7 million obtained per sample. Total RNA, at least 6 micrograms per sample, was extracted from PBMCs with Trizol reagent. Naive CD45RAhigh/CD27high T cell percentages were measured by flow cytometry on a PBMC aliquot from every donor. The library was made by 5' RACE. The listed sequencing device is Illumina HiSeq 2500. A second about 6 to 11 cycle PCR used a sample-barcoded 5' primer and a J-beta primer mix. A unique molecular identifier was introduced onto each TCR beta cDNA molecule by a template-switch 5' adaptor carrying 12 random nucleotides. Each sample yielded at least 2.5 million CDR3-containing paired-end reads. First-strand cDNA synthesis was performed from all RNA using the Mint cDNA synthesis kit, with priming by a TRBC-specific oligonucleotide. Following uracil-DNA glycosylase treatment, a first 18-cycle PCR with universal primers M1SS and BC2_uni_R was performed on all cDNA. Per the source publication's procedure: For normalization, 1 million high-quality reads were randomly selected from each sample, with every read carrying a distinct molecular identifier. Instead of being binned into consensus sequences, reads that shared molecular identifiers were thrown out. MiTCR, run with a Q25 quality threshold and the strictest error-elimination algorithm, handled CDR3 identification, clonotype clustering and error correction. A nonparametric unseen species model using Euler transformation provided a lower-bound estimate of total TCR beta diversity. The raw public reads went through TCRdb reprocessing: fastp at Q25, MiXCR clone calling, in-frame beta chains kept. Records with the same CDR3 protein are collapsed into one entry carrying the most frequent genes and DNA. The V and J calls, along with clone size, are taken from TCRdb and not from the paper's own processing. The sample table holds 700,000 to 900,000 distinct CDR3 sequences, of which about 55% were seen once. The biggest ten clones account for 41% of the sample.

The receptor was derived from a man older than 75 in good health. The sequencing input was blood. The rearranged segments are TRBV5-1 and TRBJ2-1; TRBD1 is possibly the D segment (6 matching bases). The CDR3 corresponds to CASSGGHGSYNEQFF. The sequence in DNA is TGCGCCAGCAGCGGGGGACATGGGTCATACAATGAGCAGTTCTTC.